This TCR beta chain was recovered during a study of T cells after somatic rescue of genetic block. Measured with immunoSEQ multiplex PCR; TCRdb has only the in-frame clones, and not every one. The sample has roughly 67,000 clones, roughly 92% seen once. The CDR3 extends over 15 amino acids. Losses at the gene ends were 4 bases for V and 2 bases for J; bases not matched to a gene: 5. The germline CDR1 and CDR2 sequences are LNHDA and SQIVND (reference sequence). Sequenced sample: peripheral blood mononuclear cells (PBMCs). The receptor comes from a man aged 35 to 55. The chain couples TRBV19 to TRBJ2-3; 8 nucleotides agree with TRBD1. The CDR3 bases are TGTGCCAGTAGTACGGGGACAGGATACACAGATACGCAGTATTTT. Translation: CASSTGTGYTDTQYF.